One and the same sample provided the 11 T cell receptor beta chains below, sequenced in a study of blood T cell repertoires in COVID-19. Produced via immunoSEQ multiplex PCR; TCRdb's table is partial and in-frame only. The table includes 250,000 to 350,000 clones, 85% detected once. Source material: PBMCs or T cells enriched from blood (not recorded which). These TCRs come from a woman in her 50s who had recovered from COVID-19.

J is TRBJ2-2 and V is TRBV11-2; D unclear. V lost 6 bases, J lost 3 bases, and 5 bases lay in between. Germline CDR1 reads SGHAT; CDR2 reads FQNNGV. The CDR3 loop spans 12 amino acids. CDR3 DNA sequence: TGTGCCAGCAGGACTGACACCGGGGAGCTGTTTTTT. It codes for CASRTDTGELFF.

This chain connects TRBV7-8 to TRBJ1-1; TRBD1 is a possible D gene (6 bases). The CDR3 extends over 14 amino acids. Germline CDR1 is SGHVS and CDR2 is FQNEAQ. Deletions cut 4 bases from V and 4 bases from J, with 13 bases between. CDR3 DNA sequence: TGTGCCAGCAGCTCCGGGGGAGGGGGCACTGAAGCTTTCTTT. Amino acid sequence: CASSSGGGGTEAFF.

This clone was detected only a few times. V is TRBV12-3 or TRBV12-4 and J is TRBJ1-1; no clear D. The CDR3 is made up of 11 amino acids. V lost 1 base to trimming and J lost 8 bases, with 5 bases between them. In DNA form, the CDR3 reads TGTGCCAGCAGTTTAGGTTTAGAAGCTTTCTTT. Translation: CASSLGLEAFF.

The genes are TRBV7-9 and TRBJ2-1, with 8 bases that match TRBD2. Germline CDR1 reads SEHNR; CDR2 reads FQNEAQ (reference sequence). This CDR3 contains 15 residues. J was trimmed by 4 bases and V by 3 bases; bases with no gene match: 5. The CDR3 loop is CASSLASGGYNEQFF. CDR3 DNA sequence: TGTGCCAGCAGCTTGGCCAGCGGGGGATACAATGAGCAGTTCTTC.

The chain couples TRBV15 to TRBJ1-1; 7 positions match TRBD1. The V gene's germline CDR1 is LNHNV and CDR2 YYDKDF (reference sequence). The trim removed 3 bases at V and 0 bases at J, leaving 10 bases unmatched. The CDR3 is made up of 17 amino acids. The DNA of the CDR3 is TGTGCCACCAGCAGTGATGCTACAGGGGCTATGAACACTGAAGCTTTCTTT. It specifies CATSSDATGAMNTEAFF.

The rearrangement joins TRBV5-1 to TRBJ1-2, with 8 bases matching TRBD1. The CDR3 consists of 14 residues. CDR1 is SGHRS, CDR2 YFSETQ, per germline. After removal of 0 bases from V and 5 bases from J, the junction contained 3 bases not matched to a gene. CDR3 loop: CASSLAQGVYGYTF. The CDR3 DNA reads as TGCGCCAGCAGCTTGGCACAGGGGGTTTATGGCTACACCTTC.

The chain carries TRBV28 and TRBJ1-5; the match to TRBD1 covers 9 bases. Germline V gene sequence: CDR1 MDHEN, CDR2 SYDVKM. The CDR3 loop spans 17 amino acids. The J segment lost 6 bases and the V segment lost 3 bases, leaving 12 bases of the junction unmatched. The CDR3 is CASSFEGTGRRGQPQHF. CDR3 nucleotide sequence: TGTGCCAGCAGTTTCGAGGGGACAGGGCGAAGGGGTCAGCCCCAGCATTTT. The complete variable domain, with remaining parts taken from reference TRBV28 and TRBJ1-5, reads DVKVTQSSRYLVKRTGEKVFLECVQDMDHENMFWYRQDPGLGLRLIYFSYDVKMKEKGDIPEGYSVSREKKERFSLILESASTNQTSMYLCASSFEGTGRRGQPQHFGDGTRLSIL.

The rearrangement links TRBV6-4 to TRBJ2-7, with D possibly being TRBD2 (6 bases). Per the germline V gene, CDR1 is MRHNA and CDR2 is SNTAGT. This CDR3 comprises 15 residues. The ends were cut back, 2 bases at V and 3 bases at J, with 14 bases in the middle. The CDR3 is CASSDPGTHYYEQYF. The CDR3 DNA follows: TGTGCCAGCAGTGACCCCGGGACTCACTACTACGAGCAGTACTTC.

The rearrangement uses TRBV7-2 and TRBJ2-7; a possible D gene is TRBD2 (5 bases). The V end was cut by 5 bases, the J end by 3 bases, with 14 bases between. The CDR3 spans 14 residues. Germline V gene data show CDR1 as SGHTA and CDR2 as FQGNSA. The CDR3 region is CASSSGPSGYEQYF. DNA for the CDR3: TGTGCCAGCAGCAGCGGACCCTCTGGCTACGAGCAGTACTTC.

The chain links TRBV7-9 to TRBJ1-2, with TRBD1 identical over 7 bases. The germline CDR1 and CDR2 sequences are SEHNR and FQNEAQ (reference sequence). The trim removed 5 bases at V and 6 bases at J, leaving 6 bases unmatched. This CDR3 region has 13 residues. The CDR3 loop reads CASSPQGFHGYTF. The CDR3 DNA reads TGTGCCAGCAGCCCACAGGGGTTCCATGGCTACACCTTC.

The J gene is TRBJ1-2, the V gene TRBV5-6; D may be TRBD1 (6 bases). The V gene lost 3 bases and the J gene lost 1 base, with 19 bases spanning the gap. The CDR3 runs to 17 residues. Germline loops: CDR1 SGHDT, CDR2 YYEEEE. CDR3 loop: CASSSPGQLPFNYGYTF. The CDR3 DNA is TGTGCCAGCAGCTCACCGGGACAACTACCCTTTAACTATGGCTACACCTTC.